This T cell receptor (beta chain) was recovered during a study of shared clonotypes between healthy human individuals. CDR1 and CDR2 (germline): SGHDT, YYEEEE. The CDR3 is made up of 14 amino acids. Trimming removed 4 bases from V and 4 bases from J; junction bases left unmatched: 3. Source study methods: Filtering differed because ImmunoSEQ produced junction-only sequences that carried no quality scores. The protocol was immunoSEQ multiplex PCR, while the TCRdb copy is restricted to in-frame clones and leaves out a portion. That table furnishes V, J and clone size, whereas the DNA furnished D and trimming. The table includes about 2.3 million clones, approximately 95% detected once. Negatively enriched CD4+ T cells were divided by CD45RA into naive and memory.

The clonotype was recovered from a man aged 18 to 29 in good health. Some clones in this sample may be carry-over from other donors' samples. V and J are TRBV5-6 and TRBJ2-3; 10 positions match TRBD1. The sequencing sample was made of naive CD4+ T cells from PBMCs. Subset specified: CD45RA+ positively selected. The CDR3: CASSGTGVADTQYF. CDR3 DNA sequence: TGTGCCAGCAGCGGGACAGGGGTTGCAGATACGCAGTATTTT.